The sample holds many counts of the clone carrying this TCR beta chain. Its antigen is still unknown. This CDR3 has 14 residues. Looked up from germline, CDR1 is DFQATT and CDR2 is SNEGSKA (reference sequence). Trimming stripped 0 bases from V and 0 bases from J, with 3 bases between. The data belong to a study of blood T cells in healthy people across ages. Whole-study findings and limits: There were more naive CD4+ cells and higher diversity in long-lived donors than in aged donors. One million T cells yielded diversity estimates that were considered underestimates.

A sample-barcoded 5' primer and a J-beta primer mix were used in a second PCR of about 7 to 12 cycles. TCRdb independently ran MiXCR on the 5' RACE reads; one entry per CDR3 protein. The data contain 1,500,000 or so distinct CDR3 sequences, approximately 39% of them singletons. The TCR was taken from a woman aged 18-29 years in good health. The rearrangement uses TRBV20-1 and TRBJ2-6; the D is unclear. Material: blood. This CDR3 reads CSARDVSGANVLTF. Written as DNA, the CDR3 is TGCAGTGCTAGAGATGTCTCTGGGGCCAACGTCCTGACTTTC.